These 7 T cell receptor beta chains were sequenced from one sample in a study of shared clonotypes between healthy human individuals. Using immunoSEQ multiplex PCR, the repertoire was profiled, and TCRdb retains in-frame clones only, with some absent. The sample comprises about 1 million clones, about three quarters of which are singletons, and approximately 1.5% rests with the top ten. Sequenced sample: memory CD4+ T cells sorted from blood. The subset denotes: CD45RA-negative fraction. Receptor source: a man aged 18 to 29 in good health.

The chain combines TRBV11-2 with TRBJ2-5; the match to TRBD2 covers 10 bases. With 0 bases clipped from V and 4 bases from J, the junction kept 5 bases outside the gene matches. CDR1 and CDR2 from the germline V gene are SGHAT and FQNNGV. The CDR3 totals 16 residues. In nucleotides, the CDR3 is TGTGCCAGCAGCTTAGATAGGCTAGCGGGGGTAGAGACCCAGTACTTC. Translation gives CASSLDRLAGVETQYF.

This clone is a singleton in its sample. V gene TRBV30 combines with J gene TRBJ1-3; D unclear. CDR1 is GTSNPN and CDR2 is SVGIG in the germline V gene (reference sequence). This CDR3 is 14 amino acids long. V was cut by 0 bases and J by 0 bases, with 6 bases left in between. In DNA form, the CDR3 reads TGTGCCTGGAGTGTTTCCATCTCTGGAAACACCATATATTTT. Protein: CAWSVSISGNTIYF. The entire variable domain, with the rest obtained from reference TRBV30 and TRBJ1-3, is as follows: SQTIHQWPATLVQPVGSPLSLECTVEGTSNPNLYWYRQAAGRGLQLLFYSVGIGQISSEVPQNLSASRPQDRQFILSSKKLLLSDSGFYLCAWSVSISGNTIYFGEGSWLTVV.

The CDR3 here is CATSRDLRGQGQGAGDTQYF. The CDR3 nucleotides are TGTGCCACCAGCAGAGATTTAAGGGGTCAGGGACAGGGGGCCGGAGATACGCAGTATTTT. This rearrangement joins TRBV15 to TRBJ2-3; 12 bases agree with TRBD1. V was clipped by 0 bases and J by 5 bases; unmatched bases: 15. The CDR3 covers 20 residues. CDR1 LNHNV and CDR2 YYDKDF come from the germline V gene (reference sequence).

The chain is built from TRBV6-5 and TRBJ1-4; no reliable D call. CDR3 length: 13 amino acids. Germline V gene sequence: CDR1 MNHEY, CDR2 SVGAGI. Trimming left V 10 bases short and J 4 bases short, with 13 bases between. The CDR3 DNA is TGTGCCACCAAGGGCAGCGTTAATGAAAAACTGTTTTTT. This codes for CATKGSVNEKLFF.

The chain employs TRBV1 and TRBJ1-6; no check of the table's D call, TRBD1, against the DNA was made. TRBV1 is recorded as a pseudogene. CDR3 length: 17 residues. CDR3 residues: CTSSQISGQGNNSPLHF. In DNA form, the CDR3 reads TGCACCAGCAGCCAAATTTCCGGACAGGGTAATAATTCACCCCTCCACTTT.

The chain combines TRBV6-4 with TRBJ1-4; D gene ambiguous. The germline V gene has CDR1 MRHNA and CDR2 SNTAGT. This CDR3 comprises 16 residues. Between the trimmed V and J ends, which lost 4 bases and 5 bases, there was a span of 17 bases. CDR3 sequence: CASSVDGLAQNEKLFF. The CDR3 bases are TGTGCCAGCAGTGTGGACGGGCTGGCACAGAATGAAAAACTGTTTTTT.

This chain joins TRBV19 and TRBJ1-5; D remains unclear. The CDR3 is 13 amino acids. V lost 3 bases to trimming and J lost 7 bases, with 10 bases between them. Germline-derived CDR1 and CDR2 are LNHDA and SQIVND (reference sequence). CDR3 residues: CASSMISSQPQHF. CDR3 DNA: TGTGCCAGTAGTATGATCAGCTCACAGCCCCAGCATTTT.